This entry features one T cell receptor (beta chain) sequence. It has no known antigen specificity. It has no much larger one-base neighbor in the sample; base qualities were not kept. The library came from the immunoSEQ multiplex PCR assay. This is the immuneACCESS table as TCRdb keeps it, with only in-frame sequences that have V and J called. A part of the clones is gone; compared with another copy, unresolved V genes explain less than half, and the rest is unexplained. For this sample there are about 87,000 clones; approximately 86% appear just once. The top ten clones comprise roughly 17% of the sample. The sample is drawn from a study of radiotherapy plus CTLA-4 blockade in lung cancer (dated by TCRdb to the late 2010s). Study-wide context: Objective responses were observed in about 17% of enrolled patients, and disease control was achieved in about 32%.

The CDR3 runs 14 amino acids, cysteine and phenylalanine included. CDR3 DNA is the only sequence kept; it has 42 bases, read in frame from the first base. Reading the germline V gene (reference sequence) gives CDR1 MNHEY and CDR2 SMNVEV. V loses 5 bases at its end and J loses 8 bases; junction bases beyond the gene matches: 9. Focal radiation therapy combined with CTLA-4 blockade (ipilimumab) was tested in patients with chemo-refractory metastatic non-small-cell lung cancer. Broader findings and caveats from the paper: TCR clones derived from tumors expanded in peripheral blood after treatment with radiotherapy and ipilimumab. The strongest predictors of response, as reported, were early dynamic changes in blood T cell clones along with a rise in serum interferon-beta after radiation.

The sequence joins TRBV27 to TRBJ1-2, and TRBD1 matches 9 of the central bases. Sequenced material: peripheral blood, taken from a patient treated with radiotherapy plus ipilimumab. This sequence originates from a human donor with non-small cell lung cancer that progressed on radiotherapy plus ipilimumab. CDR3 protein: CASSALGTGYGYTF. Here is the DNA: TGTGCCAGCAGTGCTCTTGGGACAGGGTACGGCTACACCTTC.